This TCR beta chain emerged from a study of T-cell memory formation after mild COVID-19. Findings and limits, study-wide: The main location of contracting CD4+ clones was CM and EM, and that of contracting CD8+ clones was EMRA.

Libraries for TCRalpha and TCRbeta carried sample barcodes and unique molecular identifiers via 5'RACE. TCRdb analysed the 5' RACE reads with MiXCR anew, one entry per CDR3 protein. The table has some 300,000 distinct CDR3 sequences, just under 20% seen once. Only a few counts were recorded for this clonotype. Antigen: not known. This clonotype was sampled from a man younger than 35 who had mild COVID-19 (a few samples of this study predate the infection). Cell type and time point are not known. The sequencing input was PBMCs or a T cell subset sorted from them (not recorded which).

CDR3 nucleotide sequence: TGCAGCGTAGGCAAGGGGACTAGTGCGAACATTCAGTACTTC. It is translated as CSVGKGTSANIQYF. J is TRBJ2-4 and V is TRBV29-1; 8 bases match TRBD2. In germline, CDR1 is SQVTM, CDR2 ANQGSEA. The CDR3 is 14 amino acids. V dropped 6 bases and J dropped 7; count of bases not matched to a gene: 11.